Sequencing of this T cell receptor (beta chain) was carried out in a study of blood T cell repertoires in COVID-19. Study summary: The study drew acute and convalescent COVID-19 samples from the United States, Italy and Spain.

The germline V gene has CDR1 SQVTM and CDR2 ANQGSEA. Trimming cost V 5 bases and J 3 bases, with 13 bases left between them. This CDR3 is 13 amino acids long. The age range of participants was about 18 to 89 years, with residence in about two dozen US areas. Generated by immunoSEQ multiplex PCR, the TCRdb table keeps only in-frame clones and is missing some. Among about 170,000 clones listed, over 65% were seen once. The chain is built from TRBV29-1 and TRBJ1-1; D gene unclear. Input material: PBMCs or T cells enriched from blood (not recorded which). This clonotype was sampled from a woman aged 45-65 years who had recovered from COVID-19. The CDR3 sequence is CSVQPGGHTEAFF. The CDR3 DNA sequence: TGCAGCGTTCAACCGGGCGGGCACACTGAAGCTTTCTTT.